The 10 T cell receptor beta chains listed next were all sequenced from one sample in a study of T cell responses to AZD1222 COVID-19 vaccine. Some clones are missing from TCRdb's copy, which holds only in-frame ones; the method was immunoSEQ multiplex PCR. This table has about 120,000 clones, almost 95% appearing once. Source: peripheral blood, taken on day 0 of AZD1222 vaccination. These receptors originate from an adult in good health.

J is TRBJ1-2 and V is TRBV21-1. TRBV21-1 is an annotated pseudogene. This CDR3 has 15 amino acids. DNA of the CDR3: TGTGCCAGCAGCAAACGTCGAGGGACTAACTATGGCTACACCTTC. Amino acids: CASSKRRGTNYGYTF.

This clone was seen just once. V is TRBV24-1 and J is TRBJ2-1; 9 positions agree with TRBD1. V trimming: 3 bases; J trimming: 7 bases; junction bases outside the gene matches: 3. Germline lookup yields CDR1 KGHDR and CDR2 SFDVKD. There are 14 residues in the CDR3. DNA of the CDR3: TGTGCCACCAGTGATCCACAGGGGGCGAATGAGCAGTTCTTC. It is translated as CATSDPQGANEQFF.

This clone has more than one count but fewer than ten. The chain joins TRBV11-3 to TRBJ2-2; 7 bases are shared with TRBD1. The CDR3 has 18 residues. The J segment lost 1 base and the V segment lost 3 bases, leaving 11 bases of the junction unmatched. CDR1 is SGHNT and CDR2 is YENEEA in the germline V gene. The CDR3 loop reads CASSLNQGGTVNTGELFF. DNA of the CDR3: TGTGCCAGCAGCTTGAATCAGGGTGGGACAGTGAACACCGGGGAGCTGTTTTTT. The whole variable domain, remainder taken from reference TRBV11-3 and TRBJ2-2, is EAGVVQSPRYKIIEKKQPVAFWCNPISGHNTLYWYLQNLGQGPELLIRYENEEAVDDSQLPKDRFSAERLKGVDSTLKIQPAELGDSAVYLCASSLNQGGTVNTGELFFGEGSRLTVL.

The chain carries TRBV27 and TRBJ1-1; 7 positions match TRBD1. With 5 bases clipped from V and 1 base from J, the junction kept 7 bases outside the gene matches. The CDR3 sequence is 15 residues long. Looked up from germline, CDR1 is MNHEY and CDR2 is SMNVEV (reference sequence). In nucleotides, the CDR3 is TGTGCCAGCAGTCTACGACAGGGTCAGAACACTGAAGCTTTCTTT. Protein sequence: CASSLRQGQNTEAFF.

The V gene is TRBV12-3 or TRBV12-4, the J gene TRBJ2-5, with D maybe TRBD1 (5 bases). Between the trimmed V and J ends, which lost 6 bases and 7 bases, there was a span of 15 bases. The CDR3 contains 13 residues. CDR3 protein: CASSPRGTGTQYF. The CDR3 coding sequence is TGTGCCAGCAGCCCTAGGGGAACGGGGACCCAGTACTTC.

The chain links TRBV5-1 to TRBJ2-2; TRBD1 matches 7 bases. Per the germline V gene, CDR1 is SGHRS and CDR2 is YFSETQ. V was clipped by 1 base and J by 1 base; unmatched bases: 4. The CDR3 length is 16 residues. The CDR3 bases are TGCGCCAGCAGCTTGTTTGGGACAGAGAACACCGGGGAGCTGTTTTTT. Translated: CASSLFGTENTGELFF.

This chain links TRBV19 with TRBJ1-2, with D possibly being TRBD1 (5 bases). The V end lost 3 bases, the J end lost 8 bases, and 16 bases lay between the germline ends. There are 14 residues in the CDR3. Germline V lookup: CDR1 LNHDA, CDR2 SQIVND (reference sequence). The CDR3 DNA follows: TGTGCCAGTAGTATCCCCAGGGCGAGGAGGGGCTACACCTTC. This gives the protein CASSIPRARRGYTF. Looking up the rest from reference TRBV19 and TRBJ1-2 gives the full variable domain: DGGITQSPKYLFRKEGQNVTLSCEQNLNHDAMYWYRQDPGQGLRLIYYSQIVNDFQKGDIAEGYSVSREKKESFPLTVTSAQKNPTAFYLCASSIPRARRGYTFGSGTRLTVV.

The gene calls are TRBV16 and TRBJ1-3; TRBD1 agrees at 9 bases. The V and J ends lost 2 bases and 2 bases, in that order; junction bases with no gene match: 1. CDR1 and CDR2 (germline): KGHSY, FQNENV. This CDR3 is 15 amino acids long. This CDR3 reads CASSQGTGTGNTIYF. CDR3 nucleotides: TGTGCCAGCAGCCAAGGGACAGGGACTGGAAACACCATATATTTT.

This clone was detected only once. The chain has TRBV11-3 and TRBJ1-2; TRBD1 matches at 10 bases. The CDR3 runs to 14 residues. The V gene's germline CDR1 is SGHNT and CDR2 YENEEA. The V gene end was trimmed by 5 bases and the J gene end by 6 bases; junction bases not matched to a gene: 6. The CDR3 sequence: CASSRWTGGNGYTF. Here the CDR3 DNA reads TGTGCCAGCAGCCGATGGACAGGGGGAAATGGCTACACCTTC.

The chain couples TRBV6-6 to TRBJ1-1, with D tentatively TRBD1 (6 bases). CDR3 length: 15 residues. Germline loops: CDR1 MNHNY, CDR2 SVGAGI (reference sequence). Trimming left V 2 bases short and J 1 base short, with 11 bases between. CDR3 nucleotide sequence: TGTGCCAGCAGTTACCCACACAGGGAGAACACTGAAGCTTTCTTT. Its protein is CASSYPHRENTEAFF.